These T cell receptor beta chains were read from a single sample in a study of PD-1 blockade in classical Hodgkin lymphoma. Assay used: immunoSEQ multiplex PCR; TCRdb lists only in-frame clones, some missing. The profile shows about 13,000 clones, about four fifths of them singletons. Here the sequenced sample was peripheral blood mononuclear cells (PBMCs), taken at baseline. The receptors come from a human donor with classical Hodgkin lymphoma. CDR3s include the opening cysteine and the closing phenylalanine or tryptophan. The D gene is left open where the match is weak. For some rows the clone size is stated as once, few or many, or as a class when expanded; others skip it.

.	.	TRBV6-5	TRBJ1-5	TGTGCCAGCAGTGCCGTGTCGAGCAATCAGCCCCAGCATTTT	CASSAVSSNQPQHF
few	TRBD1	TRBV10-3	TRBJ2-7	TGTGCCATCAGGCCGACAGGGGGCTACGAGCAGTACTTC	CAIRPTGGYEQYF
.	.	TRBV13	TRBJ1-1	TGTGCCAGCAGCGCTATGGACAGTTGGAACACTGAAGCTTTCTTT	CASSAMDSWNTEAFF
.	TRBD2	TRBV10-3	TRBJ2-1	TGTGCCATCAGCCTGACTAGCGGGCTTTACTACAATGAGCAGTTCTTC	CAISLTSGLYYNEQFF
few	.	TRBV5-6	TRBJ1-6	TGTGCCAGCAGCTTCTGGACAGCCGATAATTCACCCCTCCACTTT	CASSFWTADNSPLHF
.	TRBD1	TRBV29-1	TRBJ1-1	TGCAGCGTTCGCCAGGGGGCCATGAACACTGAAGCTTTCTTT	CSVRQGAMNTEAFF
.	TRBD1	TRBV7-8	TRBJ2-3	TGTGCCAGCAGCTACCGACAGGGGAAATACACAGATACGCAGTATTTT	CASSYRQGKYTDTQYF
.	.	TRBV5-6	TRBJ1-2	TGTGCCAGCAGCTCACTGGGAGGGGACTATGGCTACACCTTC	CASSSLGGDYGYTF
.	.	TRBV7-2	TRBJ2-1	TGTGCCAGCAGCTTAGAAGGTACAGGGACGTACAATGAGCAGTTCTTC	CASSLEGTGTYNEQFF
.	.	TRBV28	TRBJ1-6	TGTGCCAGCAGGGGAAGGGTCAGCCGATCGCCACCCCTCCACTTT	CASRGRVSRSPPLHF
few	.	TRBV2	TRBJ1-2	TGTGCCAGCAGTGGCACAAGAGATCGTTTTGGCTACACCTTC	CASSGTRDRFGYTF
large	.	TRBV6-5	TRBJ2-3	TGTGCCAGCGGGGCGGGGGCAGGCACAGATACGCAGTATTTT	CASGAGAGTDTQYF
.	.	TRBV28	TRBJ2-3	TGTGCCAGCAGTTTATTGCAGGGCACAGATACGCAGTATTTT	CASSLLQGTDTQYF
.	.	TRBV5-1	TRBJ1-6	TGCGCCAGCAGGGCGCCGGGGGCGAATTCACCCCTCCACTTT	CASRAPGANSPLHF
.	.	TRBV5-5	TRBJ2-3	TGTGCCAGCAGCTTGTATGCAGGGGTGACAGATACGCAGTATTTT	CASSLYAGVTDTQYF
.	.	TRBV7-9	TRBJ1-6	TGTGCCAGCAGCCCAGGGAGGCCCCTCCACTTT	CASSPGRPLHF
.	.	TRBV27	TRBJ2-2	TGTGCCAGCAGTTTATCGACAGTTGTCACCGGGGAGCTGTTTTTT	CASSLSTVVTGELFF
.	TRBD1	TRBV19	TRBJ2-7	TGTGCCAGTAGTCGGGGGACAGGGGCCTCCTACGAGCAGTACTTC	CASSRGTGASYEQYF
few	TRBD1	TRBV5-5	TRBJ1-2	TGTGCCAGCAGCTTGTTTACGCAGGGGGCGGAGGATGGCTACACCTTC	CASSLFTQGAEDGYTF
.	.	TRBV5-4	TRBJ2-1	TGTGCCAGCAGCTTGGGGGGGGCCTACAATGAGCAGTTCTTC	CASSLGGAYNEQFF
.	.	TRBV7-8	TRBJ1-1	TGTGCCAGCAGCTTAGGGTACGGTTTGAGGGGTTCGTTCGTAGGGACTGAAGCTTTCTTT	CASSLGYGLRGSFVGTEAFF
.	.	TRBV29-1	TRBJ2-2	TGCAGCGTTGAAGAAGACGGGGGTTTCACCGGGGAGCTGTTTTTT	CSVEEDGGFTGELFF
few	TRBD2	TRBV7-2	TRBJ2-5	TGTGCCAGCAGCCTCAGTGGGCGGGGGGGAGAGACCCAGTACTTC	CASSLSGRGGETQYF
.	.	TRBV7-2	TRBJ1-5	TGTGCCAGCAGCTTATGGGGTATGAGGGAACAGCCCCAGCATTTT	CASSLWGMREQPQHF
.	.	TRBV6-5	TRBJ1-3	TGTGCCAGCAGTTACTCTGGGGATTTTGGAAACACCATATATTTT	CASSYSGDFGNTIYF
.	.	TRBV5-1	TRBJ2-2	TGCGCCAGCAGCTTGGGAGGGCCCCCCTTGACCGGGGAGCTGTTTTTT	CASSLGGPPLTGELFF
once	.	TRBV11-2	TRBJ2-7	TGTGCCAGCAGGAAGACGGGAGTCATACACTACGAGCAGTACTTC	CASRKTGVIHYEQYF
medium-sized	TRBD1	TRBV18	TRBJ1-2	TGTGCCAGCTCATACCGACAGGGAAGCCTCGGGTATGGCTACACCTTC	CASSYRQGSLGYGYTF
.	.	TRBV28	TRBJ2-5	TGTGCCAGCACCTTGCCCGGGGTACAAGAGACCCAGTACTTC	CASTLPGVQETQYF
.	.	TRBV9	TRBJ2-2	TGTGCCAGCAGCCCCCGGGACTGGAACACCGGGGAGCTGTTTTTT	CASSPRDWNTGELFF
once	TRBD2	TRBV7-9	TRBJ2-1	TGTGCCAGCAGCTTAGGAGCGGGGGGGAGATCTTTCTTC	CASSLGAGGRSFF